The next 11 T cell receptor beta chains were all read from a single sample in a study of identical twins. TCRdb reanalysed the 5' RACE reads using MiXCR and keeps one entry per CDR3 protein. Here the sample spans 400,000 or so distinct CDR3 sequences, about 9% being singletons. The sample comprised naive T cells sorted from blood. These receptors were taken from a woman in her 50s in good health.

This clonotype was counted only a few times. The chain has TRBV7-9 and TRBJ2-7, with D perhaps matching TRBD1 or TRBD2 (5 bases each). Germline CDR1 reads SEHNR; CDR2 reads FQNEAQ (reference sequence). The CDR3 consists of 15 residues. Between the trimmed V and J ends, which lost 2 bases and 0 bases, there was a span of 11 bases. The CDR3 sequence: CASSLQGGSSYEQYV. The CDR3, as DNA: TGTGCCAGCAGCTTACAGGGTGGGAGCTCCTACGAGCAGTACGTC.

This clonotype was seen a few times. This chain joins TRBV29-1 and TRBJ2-1; 8 bases align to TRBD1. V lost 6 bases, J lost 6 bases, and 7 bases stayed unmatched. Germline values: CDR1 SQVTM, CDR2 ANQGSEA. The CDR3 has 13 residues. The CDR3 region has the DNA TGCAGCGTCACTCCGGACAGGGTCAATGAGCAGTTCTTC. Its translation is CSVTPDRVNEQFF.

This rearrangement joins TRBV4-1 to TRBJ2-7, with 9 nucleotides matching TRBD2. The CDR3 has 16 amino acids. Trimming removed 0 bases from V and 3 bases from J; junction bases left unmatched: 6. CDR1 and CDR2 (germline): MGHRA, YSYEKL. The CDR3 spells CASSQDLSGSVYEQYF. The CDR3, as DNA: TGCGCCAGCAGCCAAGACCTTAGCGGGAGCGTCTACGAGCAGTACTTC.

The chain carries TRBV20-1 and TRBJ2-1; 8 positions match TRBD2. The CDR3 consists of 16 residues. Germline V gene lookup returns CDR1 DFQATT and CDR2 SNEGSKA (reference sequence). Trimming cost V 3 bases and J 4 bases; bases outside gene matches: 11. In nucleotides, the CDR3 is TGCAGTGCTAGCCCCGGGGGACTAGGTGTTTACAATGAGCAGTTCTTC. As protein: CSASPGGLGVYNEQFF.

A few counts support this clonotype. The CDR3 spells CASSPRLHPRKTNYGYTF. CDR3 nucleotide sequence: TGTGCCAGCAGTCCGAGGTTGCACCCTAGGAAGACTAACTATGGCTACACCTTC. The rearrangement joins TRBV12-3 or TRBV12-4 to TRBJ1-2, with D hard to call. This CDR3 has 18 amino acids. Trimming removed 5 bases at V and 0 bases at J, with 22 bases between.

To note about this clonotype: This may be a read error: a much more frequent sequence differs by one nucleotide. This chain connects TRBV12-3 or TRBV12-4 to TRBJ1-6, with D hard to call. Between the trimmed V and J ends, which lost 8 bases and 12 bases, there was a span of 11 bases. The CDR3 totals 11 residues. CDR3 sequence: CASGSVGPLHF. CDR3 bases: TGTGCCAGCGGTTCAGTAGGACCCCTCCACTTT.

In this sample, this clonotype turned up a few times. The chain has TRBV12-3 or TRBV12-4 and TRBJ2-3, with a possible D match to TRBD1 (6 bases). This CDR3 is built from 13 residues. The V and J ends lost 8 bases and 2 bases respectively, with 11 bases between them. The CDR3 protein is CASRTENTDTQYF. In nucleotides, the CDR3 is TGTGCCAGCCGGACAGAGAACACAGATACGCAGTATTTT.

This clonotype turned up a few times. The chain joins TRBV5-5 to TRBJ2-7; either TRBD1 or TRBD2 may supply D (5 bases each). This CDR3 region has 13 residues. The V gene's germline CDR1 is SGHKS and CDR2 YYEKEE (reference sequence). Trimming removed 4 bases at V and 5 bases at J, with 13 bases between. As DNA, the CDR3 is TGTGCCAGCAGCCTTACAGGACTCCACGAGCAGTACGTC. This encodes CASSLTGLHEQYV.

This rearrangement joins TRBV7-9 to TRBJ2-1; TRBD1 matches at 8 bases. The CDR3 runs to 15 residues. With 5 bases clipped from V and 2 bases from J, the junction kept 5 bases outside the gene matches. Germline values: CDR1 SEHNR, CDR2 FQNEAQ (reference sequence). The CDR3 protein is CASSPDRGTYNEQFF. CDR3 DNA: TGTGCCAGCAGCCCCGACAGGGGCACCTACAATGAGCAGTTCTTC.

The chain uses TRBV12-3 or TRBV12-4 and TRBJ1-6; D ambiguous. Between the trimmed V and J ends, which lost 7 bases and 7 bases, there was a span of 14 bases. This CDR3 is built from 14 residues. This chain's CDR3 is CASTLGGGNSPLHF. The CDR3 bases are TGTGCCAGCACCCTGGGAGGAGGGAATTCACCCCTCCACTTT.

This clonotype was detected many times. V is TRBV5-1 and J is TRBJ2-5; the match to TRBD2 covers 9 bases. With 1 base clipped from V and 10 bases from J, the junction kept 14 bases outside the gene matches. CDR1 is SGHRS, CDR2 YFSETQ, per germline. The length of the CDR3 is 16 residues. The CDR3 coding sequence is TGCGCCAGCAGCTTGACCGATAGCGGGAGTATGAAGGACCAGTACTTC. Translating it yields CASSLTDSGSMKDQYF.